The 31 T cell receptor beta chains below come from one sample, sequenced in a study of CD8+ T cells in alopecia areata. Sequencing used cDNA as its template, made by extracting RNA and reverse transcribing it. Generated by immunoSEQ multiplex PCR, the TCRdb table keeps only in-frame clones and is missing some. The sample lists more than 95,000 clones, roughly 69% seen once, with approximately 3% in the top ten. The source material was CD4+ T cells sorted from blood. These receptors originate from a human donor in good health.

The V and J genes are TRBV11-2 and TRBJ1-3, with unresolved D. The length of the CDR3 is 12 residues. Trimming removed 1 base at V and 4 bases at J, with 2 bases between. The germline V gene has CDR1 SGHAT and CDR2 FQNNGV. CDR3 amino acids: CASSLAGNTIYF. The CDR3 DNA reads TGTGCCAGCAGCTTAGCCGGAAACACCATATATTTT. The full variable domain, its missing parts supplied by reference TRBV11-2 and TRBJ1-3, is EAGVAQSPRYKIIEKRQSVAFWCNPISGHATLYWYQQILGQGPKLLIQFQNNGVVDDSQLPKDRFSAERLKGVDSTLKIQPAKLEDSAVYLCASSLAGNTIYFGEGSWLTVV.

The rearrangement uses TRBV5-1 and TRBJ2-2; D gene unclear. CDR3 size: 13 residues. Trimming took off 4 bases at V and 2 bases at J, with 6 bases between the two ends. Germline-derived CDR1 and CDR2 are SGHRS and YFSETQ. This CDR3 is CASSGENTGELFF. In DNA, the CDR3 is TGCGCCAGCAGCGGTGAAAACACCGGGGAGCTGTTTTTT.

The table lists this clone with a few counts. The same CDR3 can be traced to other DNA sequences in this sample. This chain joins TRBV29-1 and TRBJ1-5; D not certain. The CDR3 loop spans 12 amino acids. The germline gives CDR1 SQVTM, CDR2 ANQGSEA. Trimming left V 4 bases short and J 2 bases short, with 6 bases between. The CDR3 DNA reads TGCAGCGTTGCGGAGGGCAATCAGCCCCAGCATTTT. The encoded protein is CSVAEGNQPQHF.

This chain uses TRBV30 with TRBJ2-7, with D maybe TRBD2 (7 bases). The CDR3 is made up of 14 amino acids. Between the trimmed V and J ends, which lost 1 base and 3 bases, there was a span of 13 bases. Germline CDR1 reads GTSNPN; CDR2 reads SVGIG (reference sequence). The CDR3 bases are TGTGCCTGGAGTGGGCACAGGGACTACTACGAGCAGTACTTC. It codes for CAWSGHRDYYEQYF.

This clone was counted only a few times. V is TRBV30 and J is TRBJ2-7, with D maybe TRBD1 (5 bases). The ends were cut back, 1 base at V and 12 bases at J, with 13 bases in the middle. CDR1 and CDR2 from the germline V gene are GTSNPN and SVGIG (reference sequence). The CDR3 is 11 residues long. The DNA for the CDR3 is TGTGCCTGGAGTGAAGGGGCGGCGTGGTACTTC. Its protein is CAWSEGAAWYF.

V gene TRBV28 combines with J gene TRBJ1-2, with D possibly being TRBD1 (6 bases). This CDR3 region has 12 residues. Trimming stripped 6 bases from V and 5 bases from J, with 10 bases between. Germline CDR1 is MDHEN and CDR2 is SYDVKM. The chain's CDR3 is CASSSTGYGYTF. CDR3 coding DNA: TGTGCCAGCAGCTCGACAGGTTATGGCTACACCTTC.

This sequence joins TRBV30 and TRBJ1-1; D uncertain. Germline CDR1 and CDR2: GTSNPN and SVGIG (reference sequence). This CDR3 is built from 14 residues. Deletions cut 4 bases from V and 1 base from J, with 13 bases between. CDR3 amino acids: CAWTPGRANTEAFF. The CDR3 bases are TGTGCCTGGACCCCGGGGAGGGCGAACACTGAAGCTTTCTTT.

The genes are TRBV29-1 and TRBJ2-7; maybe TRBD1 (6 bases). CDR1 is SQVTM, CDR2 ANQGSEA, per germline. V lost 1 base and J 2 bases, leaving 12 bases between the germline ends. This CDR3 region has 14 residues. CDR3 loop: CSVEAPGQTYEQYF. DNA for the CDR3: TGCAGCGTTGAAGCACCGGGACAAACCTACGAGCAGTACTTC.

V and J are TRBV5-4 and TRBJ2-1; possibly TRBD1 for D (5 bases). Germline assignment: CDR1 SGHNT and CDR2 YYREEE (reference sequence). The CDR3 length is 12 residues. The V end lost 1 base, the J end lost 8 bases, and 7 bases lay between the germline ends. CDR3 sequence: CASSLIRDEQFF. The CDR3 DNA reads as TGTGCCAGCAGCTTGATCAGGGATGAGCAGTTCTTC.

The gene calls are TRBV7-9 and TRBJ1-1; tentatively, D is TRBD1 (6 bases). V lost 6 bases to trimming and J lost 3 bases, with 17 bases between them. The V gene's germline CDR1 is SEHNR and CDR2 FQNEAQ (reference sequence). There are 15 residues in the CDR3. The DNA of the CDR3 is TGTGCCAGCAGTTTCCTCACGGGGGGCGACACTGAAGCTTTCTTT. Its translation is CASSFLTGGDTEAFF.

The rearrangement links TRBV2 to TRBJ1-2; the match to TRBD1 covers 8 bases. Germline trimming cut 1 base from V and 12 bases from J; bases unmatched to any gene: 7. The V gene's germline CDR1 is SNHLY and CDR2 FYNNEI. CDR3 size: 13 residues. CDR3 amino acids: CASSEGVGQGHTF. The CDR3 DNA reads as TGTGCCAGCAGTGAAGGTGTTGGACAGGGTCACACCTTC.

This clone was seen only once. Other DNA sequences from this sample encode an identical CDR3 as well. The chain has TRBV29-1 and TRBJ2-1; 10 nucleotides agree with TRBD1. CDR3 length: 13 amino acids. Looked up from germline, CDR1 is SQVTM and CDR2 is ANQGSEA. V shed 4 bases, J shed 6 bases, and the junction held 3 bases outside the gene matches. CDR3 in amino acids: CSVGQGAGNEQFF. The CDR3 nucleotides read TGCAGCGTTGGACAGGGGGCTGGCAATGAGCAGTTCTTC.

This clone came up a few times. The genes are TRBV27 and TRBJ1-2, with TRBD1 matching 7 bases. The CDR3 runs 12 residues. The V gene's germline CDR1 is MNHEY and CDR2 SMNVEV (reference sequence). Unmatched junction bases numbered 3, after V lost 7 bases and J lost 4 bases. CDR3 nucleotide sequence: TGTGCCAGCAAGGACAGGTTCTATGGCTACACCTTC. Translating it yields CASKDRFYGYTF.

The chain joins TRBV20-1 to TRBJ1-4; D may be TRBD1 (5 bases). The V gene lost 3 bases and the J gene lost 6 bases, with 5 bases spanning the gap. There are 11 residues in the CDR3. Germline loops: CDR1 DFQATT, CDR2 SNEGSKA (reference sequence). CDR3 sequence: CSASRDEKLFF. The CDR3 coding sequence is TGCAGTGCTAGCAGGGATGAAAAACTGTTTTTT.

This sequence joins TRBV2 and TRBJ1-1; D possibly corresponds to TRBD1 (6 bases). V was pared by 6 bases and J by 4 bases, with 15 bases between. This CDR3 is built from 14 residues. Germline V lookup: CDR1 SNHLY, CDR2 FYNNEI. The CDR3 loop is CASSPSGGVTEAFF. CDR3 DNA sequence: TGTGCCAGCAGCCCCTCCGGGGGCGTCACTGAAGCTTTCTTT.

The rearrangement joins TRBV2 to TRBJ2-5, with 8 bases fitting TRBD1. Looked up from germline, CDR1 is SNHLY and CDR2 is FYNNEI. V shed 8 bases, J shed 5 bases, and the junction held 7 bases outside the gene matches. The CDR3 extends over 13 amino acids. The CDR3 here is CASVAGGRETQYF. The CDR3 nucleotides are TGTGCCAGCGTAGCAGGGGGCCGCGAGACCCAGTACTTC. Complete variable domain (other parts from reference TRBV2 and TRBJ2-5): EPEVTQTPSHQVTQMGQEVILRCVPISNHLYFYWYRQILGQKVEFLVSFYNNEISEKSEIFDDQFSVERPDGSNFTLKIRSTKLEDSAMYFCASVAGGRETQYFGPGTRLLVL.

The J gene is TRBJ2-3, the V gene TRBV29-1; TRBD2 matches 13 bases. The junction had 9 bases not matched to a gene; V was cut back by 0 bases and J by 3 bases. The CDR3 runs 18 residues. Germline V CDR1 and CDR2: SQVTM, ANQGSEA. CDR3 region: CSVEDRLAGGGVTDTQYF. The CDR3 DNA reads as TGCAGCGTTGAAGATAGACTAGCGGGGGGCGGCGTGACAGATACGCAGTATTTT.

The rearrangement joins TRBV11-2 to TRBJ2-7; D remains unclear. This CDR3 spans 13 amino acids. Trimming pared 0 bases from V and 2 bases from J, leaving 5 bases between. Germline CDR1 is SGHAT and CDR2 is FQNNGV. CDR3 region: CASSLDRPYEQYF. DNA for the CDR3: TGTGCCAGCAGCTTAGACAGACCCTACGAGCAGTACTTC.

The chain carries TRBV18 and TRBJ1-2; 8 bases are a match to TRBD1. This CDR3 has 14 residues. Germline V gives CDR1 KGHSH, CDR2 LQKENI. V was pared by 3 bases and J by 5 bases, with 5 bases of the junction left unmatched. The CDR3 nucleotides read TGTGCCAGCTCACCCAGGGGGCATGATTATGGCTACACCTTC. It yields the protein CASSPRGHDYGYTF.

The rearrangement joins TRBV30 to TRBJ2-3, with D possibly being TRBD1 or TRBD2 (6 bases each). The CDR3 extends over 15 amino acids. Germline V CDR1 and CDR2: GTSNPN, SVGIG (reference sequence). Trimming removed 3 bases at V and 4 bases at J, with 17 bases between. This CDR3 reads CAWSGDMGGPDTQYF. Written as DNA, the CDR3 is TGTGCCTGGAGCGGAGACATGGGGGGCCCAGATACGCAGTATTTT.

Only a few counts were recorded for this clone. The V call is TRBV7-2, the J call TRBJ2-1; the D gene is possibly TRBD2 (6 bases). The germline V and J ends were trimmed by 8 bases and 3 bases, with 14 bases remaining between them. In germline, CDR1 is SGHTA, CDR2 FQGNSA. CDR3 length equals 14 residues. CDR3 region: CASGSGANYNEQFF. The CDR3 coding sequence is TGTGCCAGCGGCTCGGGAGCAAACTACAATGAGCAGTTCTTC.

The chain is built from TRBV11-2 and TRBJ2-2, with 7 bases fitting TRBD2. V trimming: 5 bases; J trimming: 5 bases; junction bases outside the gene matches: 11. CDR1 is SGHAT and CDR2 is FQNNGV in the germline V gene. This CDR3 is built from 16 residues. The CDR3 DNA sequence: TGTGCCAGCAGCCGCCCCCCGGGGGGAAGGACCGGGGAGCTGTTTTTT. It yields the protein CASSRPPGGRTGELFF.

This clone appeared a few times. J is TRBJ1-1 and V is TRBV7-9; the D gene is possibly TRBD1 (5 bases). Germline V gene data show CDR1 as SEHNR and CDR2 as FQNEAQ (reference sequence). The CDR3 has 15 residues. V lost 1 base to trimming and J lost 1 base, with 10 bases between them. The CDR3 sequence: CASSLESGKNTEAFF. CDR3 DNA: TGTGCCAGCAGCTTAGAGTCAGGGAAGAACACTGAAGCTTTCTTT.

The chain joins TRBV27 to TRBJ2-1; the D is unclear. The CDR3 is made up of 13 amino acids. Trimming took 2 bases from V and 3 from J, leaving 5 bases between them. Germline loops: CDR1 MNHEY, CDR2 SMNVEV (reference sequence). CDR3 coding DNA: TGTGCCAGCAGTTTACGGAGCTACAATGAGCAGTTCTTC. It yields the protein CASSLRSYNEQFF.

This clone was observed a handful of times. The chain links TRBV6-5 to TRBJ1-1; D unresolved. In germline, CDR1 is MNHEY, CDR2 SVGAGI. The CDR3 length is 15 residues. The germline V and J ends were trimmed by 6 bases and 0 bases, with 14 bases remaining between them. In DNA, the CDR3 is TGTGCCAGCAGCTTCGGAACGGGAATGAACACTGAAGCTTTCTTT. Amino acids: CASSFGTGMNTEAFF.

This clone was found a few times. This rearrangement joins TRBV29-1 to TRBJ2-3; D may correspond to TRBD1 or TRBD2 (5 bases each). This CDR3 region has 13 residues. V gave up 6 bases and J gave up 4 bases, with 14 bases separating them. CDR1 and CDR2 from the germline V gene are SQVTM and ANQGSEA. The CDR3 nucleotides read TGCAGCGTACTCGGGGCTACCTCAGATACGCAGTATTTT. Amino acids: CSVLGATSDTQYF.

The CDR3 region has the DNA TGTGCCTGGAGTGGAAGCTCACCCCTCCACTTT. Its protein product is CAWSGSSPLHF. V usage is TRBV30 and J usage is TRBJ1-6; the D is unclear. This CDR3 has 11 residues. With 1 base removed from V and 10 bases from J, the gap between germline ends came to 5 bases. In germline, CDR1 is GTSNPN, CDR2 SVGIG (reference sequence).

The rearrangement joins TRBV29-1 to TRBJ2-1; TRBD1 is a possible D gene (6 bases). Germline CDR1 SQVTM, CDR2 ANQGSEA. V gave up 6 bases and J gave up 0 bases, with 12 bases separating them. The CDR3 loop spans 14 amino acids. For the CDR3, the DNA is TGCAGCGTGATGGACAGTGGCTCCTACAATGAGCAGTTCTTC. This sequence encodes CSVMDSGSYNEQFF.

The chain links TRBV11-2 to TRBJ1-1; D is unresolved. CDR1 is SGHAT, CDR2 FQNNGV, per germline. CDR3 length: 17 residues. The ends were cut back, 5 bases at V and 0 bases at J, with 19 bases in the middle. The chain's CDR3 is CASSPNSAQSLNTEAFF. For the CDR3, the DNA is TGTGCCAGCAGCCCTAACTCGGCGCAAAGTCTGAACACTGAAGCTTTCTTT.

The chain carries TRBV29-1 and TRBJ1-1; 7 positions match TRBD1. CDR3 length: 13 amino acids. The V segment lost 7 bases and the J segment 1 base; nucleotides outside the gene matches: 6. The germline V gene encodes CDR1 SQVTM and CDR2 ANQGSEA. CDR3: CSEQQGSNTEAFF. The DNA of the CDR3 is TGCAGCGAACAACAGGGGTCGAACACTGAAGCTTTCTTT.

This clone was recorded once. V usage is TRBV6-6 and J usage is TRBJ2-7; 7 bases fit TRBD1. The V gene end was trimmed by 5 bases and the J gene end by 4 bases; junction bases not matched to a gene: 2. Germline CDR1 MNHNY, CDR2 SVGAGI (reference sequence). The CDR3 runs to 12 residues. The CDR3 protein is CASSTQGYEQYF. CDR3 in DNA: TGTGCCAGCAGTACACAGGGGTACGAGCAGTACTTC.